These 32 T cell receptor beta chains originate from one sample sequenced in a study of CD8+ T cells in alopecia areata. As for treatment: oral pan-JAK inhibitor, 5-10 mg twice daily. Once RNA had been extracted, it was reverse transcribed into cDNA to act as the sequencing template. Here immunoSEQ multiplex PCR was the method, and the copy in TCRdb shows in-frame clones only, minus some. The sample lists around 270,000 clones; nearly 60% were seen once. Specimen: CD4+ T cells sorted from blood, collected at week 24, from a patient treated with tofacitinib. These receptors originate from a human donor with alopecia areata.

The table lists this clone with a few counts. V usage is TRBV4-1 and J usage is TRBJ1-1, with 9 bases aligning to TRBD1. This CDR3 comprises 15 residues. After removal of 4 bases from V and 5 bases from J, the junction contained 8 bases not matched to a gene. From germline, CDR1 is MGHRA and CDR2 YSYEKL. In DNA, the CDR3 is TGCGCCAGCAGCCGGGGGACAGGGCAAACTACTGAAGCTTTCTTT. Amino acids: CASSRGTGQTTEAFF.

J is TRBJ2-5 and V is TRBV25-1; 9 bases line up with TRBD1. Losses at the gene ends were 3 bases for V and 3 bases for J; bases not matched to a gene: 5. The CDR3 spans 15 residues. Germline V gives CDR1 MGHDK, CDR2 SYGVNS. CDR3: CASSDSGQGKETQYF. The CDR3 bases are TGTGCCAGCAGTGACTCTGGACAGGGGAAAGAGACCCAGTACTTC.

J is TRBJ2-2 and V is TRBV5-4; the D is unclear. V gave up 2 bases and J gave up 8 bases, with 13 bases separating them. The CDR3 covers 14 residues. The germline CDR1 and CDR2 sequences are SGHNT and YYREEE (reference sequence). Written as DNA, the CDR3 is TGTGCCAGCAGCTTCTCCGGGCCGCCTGGGGAGCTGTTTTTT. Translated, it gives CASSFSGPPGELFF.

Worth noting for this clone: The sample carries other DNA sequences with the same CDR3. The rearrangement joins TRBV15 to TRBJ2-5; D is ambiguous. Germline assignment: CDR1 LNHNV and CDR2 YYDKDF (reference sequence). Trimming stripped 0 bases from V and 5 bases from J, with 7 bases between. The CDR3 loop spans 13 amino acids. Here the CDR3 reads CATSRDLLETQYF. As DNA, the CDR3 is TGTGCCACCAGCAGAGATCTGTTGGAGACCCAGTACTTC.

Details on this clone: This sample includes further DNA sequences coding for the same CDR3. The rearrangement uses TRBV20-1 and TRBJ2-3; no definite D call. V lost 4 bases and J lost 2, with 1 base in between. In germline, CDR1 is DFQATT, CDR2 SNEGSKA (reference sequence). CDR3 length equals 10 residues. DNA for the CDR3: TGCAGTGCTAACACAGATACGCAGTATTTT. Translating gives CSANTDTQYF.

The V gene is TRBV28, the J gene TRBJ2-5; the match to TRBD1 covers 7 bases. The germline V gene encodes CDR1 MDHEN and CDR2 SYDVKM. V was pared by 5 bases and J by 0 bases, with 6 bases of the junction left unmatched. The CDR3 extends over 15 amino acids. DNA of the CDR3: TGTGCCAGCAGTCCTCACAGGGGACACCAAGAGACCCAGTACTTC. Protein sequence: CASSPHRGHQETQYF.

The chain links TRBV5-1 to TRBJ2-7, with D possibly being TRBD2 (6 bases). V shed 6 bases and J shed 0 bases, with 13 bases lying between them. This CDR3 region has 14 residues. Germline-derived CDR1 and CDR2 are SGHRS and YFSETQ. The DNA for the CDR3 is TGCGCCAGCAATGGCGGGGCTTCCTCCTACGAGCAGTACTTC. Translated: CASNGGASSYEQYF.

The chain joins TRBV2 to TRBJ2-2; tentatively, D is TRBD1 or TRBD2 (6 bases each). V gave up 8 bases and J gave up 2 bases, with 12 bases separating them. Germline V lookup: CDR1 SNHLY, CDR2 FYNNEI. This CDR3 region has 14 residues. The CDR3 coding sequence is TGTGCCAGCCGGGGGACATCTAACACCGGGGAGCTGTTTTTT. It yields the protein CASRGTSNTGELFF.

This clone was seen just once. The chain carries TRBV30 and TRBJ2-3; 12 nucleotides line up with TRBD2. J gave up 2 bases and V 1 base, and 1 base lay outside the gene matches. The germline gives CDR1 GTSNPN, CDR2 SVGIG (reference sequence). The length of the CDR3 is 15 residues. CDR3 in DNA: TGTGCCTGGAGTGGGACTAGCGGGGACACAGATACGCAGTATTTT. It codes for CAWSGTSGDTDTQYF.

V gene TRBV30 combines with J gene TRBJ2-1, with D unresolved. The V end lost 1 base, the J end lost 0 bases, and 1 base lay between the germline ends. The CDR3 length is 12 residues. CDR1 GTSNPN and CDR2 SVGIG come from the germline V gene (reference sequence). CDR3 coding DNA: TGTGCCTGGAGTGCCTCCTACAATGAGCAGTTCTTC. This sequence encodes CAWSASYNEQFF.

This chain joins TRBV30 and TRBJ2-7, with TRBD2 matching 9 bases. This CDR3 comprises 12 residues. Trimming took 4 bases from V and 6 from J; bases not matched to a gene: 4. From germline, CDR1 is GTSNPN and CDR2 SVGIG (reference sequence). CDR3 DNA: TGTGCCTGGACCAGCGGGGGGCCCGAGCAGTACTTC. Translating it yields CAWTSGGPEQYF.

This chain uses TRBV2 with TRBJ2-3; the D is unclear. The CDR3 runs 14 residues. CDR1 SNHLY and CDR2 FYNNEI come from the germline V gene. Trimming removed 3 bases at V and 2 bases at J, with 9 bases between. The DNA of the CDR3 is TGTGCCAGCAGTGAGCTTCGATCCACAGATACGCAGTATTTT. Its protein product is CASSELRSTDTQYF.

The chain uses TRBV30 and TRBJ1-2; D unresolved. V was cut by 4 bases and J by 5 bases, with 17 bases left in between. The V gene's germline CDR1 is GTSNPN and CDR2 SVGIG (reference sequence). The CDR3 runs to 14 residues. The CDR3 DNA sequence: TGTGCCTGGAATCCCTCGGGAGCACCTTATGGCTACACCTTC. Its protein product is CAWNPSGAPYGYTF.

V usage is TRBV4-2 and J usage is TRBJ2-4, with 11 bases fitting TRBD2. Trimming at V came to 4 bases and at J to 0 bases, leaving 11 bases not matched to a gene. CDR1 and CDR2 from the germline V gene are LGHNA and YNFKEQ. The CDR3 is made up of 19 amino acids. The CDR3 is CASSPRGGLAAVAKNIQYF. CDR3 coding DNA: TGTGCCAGCAGCCCGAGAGGGGGACTAGCGGCCGTAGCCAAAAACATTCAGTACTTC.

The V and J genes are TRBV4-1 and TRBJ2-5, with D possibly being TRBD2 (7 bases). V shed 1 base and J shed 2 bases, with 17 bases lying between them. The CDR3 consists of 17 residues. Germline loops: CDR1 MGHRA, CDR2 YSYEKL. The CDR3 DNA is TGCGCCAGCAGCCAAGTAGGTGGGGGGGCCGAGCAAGAGACCCAGTACTTC. Amino acid sequence: CASSQVGGGAEQETQYF.

This clone has a handful of counts. The rearrangement uses TRBV5-6 and TRBJ2-5; the D gene could be TRBD1 or TRBD2 (5 bases each). The CDR3 is 13 residues long. CDR1 is SGHDT and CDR2 is YYEEEE in the germline V gene. V gave up 4 bases and J gave up 3 bases, with 10 bases separating them. CDR3 DNA: TGTGCCAGCAGCCCCGGGACGGAAGAGACCCAGTACTTC. This gives the protein CASSPGTEETQYF.

The gene calls are TRBV9 and TRBJ1-4; a weak D match, TRBD1 (6 bases). V lost 4 bases to trimming and J lost 8 bases, with 18 bases between them. Germline values: CDR1 SGDLS, CDR2 YYNGEE. CDR3 length: 15 residues. CDR3 sequence: CASSPGTNLVEKLFF. CDR3 nucleotides: TGTGCCAGCAGCCCCGGGACAAATCTAGTGGAAAAACTGTTTTTT.

Details on this clone: The same CDR3 arises from other DNA sequences in this sample as well. This chain uses TRBV4-1 with TRBJ2-7; D remains ambiguous. Germline CDR1 is MGHRA and CDR2 is YSYEKL. V shed 0 bases and J shed 7 bases, with 7 bases lying between them. This CDR3 is 12 amino acids long. For the CDR3, the DNA is TGCGCCAGCAGCCAAGAAGGCGGTGAGCAGTACTTC. Encoded protein: CASSQEGGEQYF.

The chain links TRBV27 to TRBJ1-2; weak D call: TRBD1 (5 bases). The CDR3 has 14 amino acids. V shed 4 bases and J shed 7 bases, with 16 bases lying between them. The V gene's germline CDR1 is MNHEY and CDR2 SMNVEV (reference sequence). The CDR3 nucleotides are TGTGCCAGCAGTTCCCCAGCCTCCGGGGGTGGCTACACCTTC. This gives the protein CASSSPASGGGYTF.

This chain links TRBV11-1 with TRBJ2-7, with D perhaps being TRBD1 or TRBD2 (5 bases each). Germline V gives CDR1 SGHAT, CDR2 FQDESV (reference sequence). The CDR3 covers 14 residues. V shed 5 bases and J shed 2 bases, with 13 bases lying between them. For the CDR3, the DNA is TGTGCCAGCAGCCAACGGGACGGCCCCTACGAGCAGTACTTC. Its translation: CASSQRDGPYEQYF.

This clone was recorded once. The chain links TRBV7-9 to TRBJ2-7, with D perhaps matching TRBD1 or TRBD2 (5 bases each). V was pared by 5 bases and J by 2 bases, with 16 bases between. This CDR3 has 15 residues. Germline CDR1 is SEHNR and CDR2 is FQNEAQ (reference sequence). The CDR3, as DNA: TGTGCCAGCAGCCTCCGGGACGGGGTGACCTACGAGCAGTACTTC. Protein sequence: CASSLRDGVTYEQYF.

This clone appeared a few times. V usage is TRBV30 and J usage is TRBJ2-2, with a possible D match to TRBD1 (6 bases). The CDR3 covers 18 residues. With 0 bases removed from V and 0 bases from J, the gap between germline ends came to 17 bases. Germline lookup yields CDR1 GTSNPN and CDR2 SVGIG (reference sequence). This chain's CDR3 is CAWSVRTGHPTNTGELFF. The CDR3 DNA follows: TGTGCCTGGAGTGTACGAACAGGGCATCCCACGAACACCGGGGAGCTGTTTTTT.

The table lists this clone with many counts. The V call is TRBV6-5, the J call TRBJ2-3; D is unclear. The CDR3 covers 12 residues. Deletions cut 5 bases from V and 6 bases from J, with 9 bases between. CDR1 is MNHEY and CDR2 is SVGAGI in the germline V gene. This chain's CDR3 is CASSATRDTQYF. The CDR3 nucleotides are TGTGCCAGCAGTGCGACTCGTGATACGCAGTATTTT.

The genes are TRBV29-1 and TRBJ2-5, with D perhaps TRBD1 (5 bases). The V gene lost 4 bases and the J gene lost 5 bases, with 32 bases spanning the gap. This CDR3 spans 19 amino acids. From germline, CDR1 is SQVTM and CDR2 ANQGSEA. CDR3 region: CSVVPIGQGRNLGLETQYF. As DNA, the CDR3 is TGCAGCGTTGTACCCATCGGGCAGGGTCGTAACCTAGGATTGGAGACCCAGTACTTC. Using reference TRBV29-1 and TRBJ2-5 for the parts outside the CDR3, the full variable domain is SAVISQKPSRDICQRGTSLTIQCQVDSQVTMMFWYRQQPGQSLTLIATANQGSEATYESGFVIDKFPISRPNLTFSTLTVSNMSPEDSSIYLCSVVPIGQGRNLGLETQYFGPGTRLLVL.

This sequence joins TRBV2 and TRBJ1-5; D might be TRBD1 (5 bases). V dropped 6 bases and J dropped 6 bases, with 15 bases sitting between them. Germline assignment: CDR1 SNHLY and CDR2 FYNNEI. There are 14 residues in the CDR3. The CDR3 is CASRVIGGPQPQHF. CDR3 sequence (DNA): TGTGCCAGCAGAGTTATCGGGGGTCCTCAGCCCCAGCATTTT.

This clone appeared a few times. The rearrangement joins TRBV10-3 to TRBJ2-1, with D maybe TRBD1 (5 bases). The germline V gene has CDR1 ENHRY and CDR2 SYGVKD. This CDR3 is built from 11 residues. V lost 10 bases and J 7 bases, leaving 11 bases between the germline ends. The CDR3 nucleotides read TGTGCCACCAGGGTTTTGAATGAGCAGTTCTTC. This gives the protein CATRVLNEQFF.

The rearrangement uses TRBV29-1 and TRBJ2-5; 8 bases align to TRBD1. From germline, CDR1 is SQVTM and CDR2 ANQGSEA. The CDR3 extends over 14 amino acids. J lost 7 bases, V lost 0 bases, and 7 bases had no gene match. Written as DNA, the CDR3 is TGCAGCGTTGAAGATCGGACAGGGACCCTGACCCAGTACTTC. Its translation: CSVEDRTGTLTQYF.

The chain carries TRBV5-1 and TRBJ1-1; no firm D call. This CDR3 region has 16 residues. V lost 0 bases and J 0 bases, leaving 12 bases between the germline ends. CDR1 and CDR2 from the germline V gene are SGHRS and YFSETQ. CDR3 coding DNA: TGCGCCAGCAGCTTGGGCGTCGGAGGAATGAACACTGAAGCTTTCTTT. The encoded protein is CASSLGVGGMNTEAFF.

DNA of the CDR3: TGTGCCAGCAGGGCAGGGGGCTCCTACAATGAGCAGTTCTTC. It specifies CASRAGGSYNEQFF. The chain employs TRBV25-1 and TRBJ2-1; 7 nucleotides agree with TRBD1. CDR1 and CDR2 (germline): MGHDK, SYGVNS. The CDR3 has 14 residues. The ends lost 6 bases at V and 0 bases at J; junction bases unmatched: 2.

The gene calls are TRBV30 and TRBJ1-1; TRBD1 is a possible D gene (5 bases). Germline-derived CDR1 and CDR2 are GTSNPN and SVGIG (reference sequence). The CDR3 consists of 13 residues. Between the trimmed V and J ends, which lost 3 bases and 1 base, there was a span of 9 bases. The CDR3 DNA follows: TGTGCCTGGAGGTGGGGGTCGAACACTGAAGCTTTCTTT. This translates into CAWRWGSNTEAFF.

The genes are TRBV6-5 and TRBJ2-7, with D perhaps given as TRBD1 or TRBD2 (6 bases each). This CDR3 is 14 amino acids long. V was clipped by 5 bases and J by 4 bases, with 15 bases between them. Germline V lookup: CDR1 MNHEY, CDR2 SVGAGI. CDR3 bases: TGTGCCAGCAGTAGGGGGGCAGGGGCTTACGAGCAGTACTTC. Translating it yields CASSRGAGAYEQYF.

This clone was picked up a small number of times. Distinct nucleotide sequences in the sample also encode this CDR3. This sequence joins TRBV4-3 and TRBJ2-3, with TRBD2 matching over 9 bases. The CDR3 is made up of 16 amino acids. Germline V gene lookup returns CDR1 LGHNA and CDR2 YSLEER. V lost 0 bases and J lost 4; bases outside the gene matches: 5. CDR3 nucleotides: TGCGCCAGCAGCCAAGATCTGGCGGGGGGGGCAGATACGCAGTATTTT. It translates to CASSQDLAGGADTQYF.